These 16 T cell receptor beta chains were sequenced from one sample in a study of shared clonotypes between healthy human individuals. Only in-frame clones appear in the TCRdb table, and some are missing; sequencing was by immunoSEQ multiplex PCR. The sample holds 450,000 to 550,000 clones; 79% are singletons and the top ten take 10% to 15%. The specimen sequenced was PBMCs. The receptors stem from a woman in her thirties or forties in good health. Some clones in this sample may be carry-over from other donors' samples.

This chain uses TRBV5-1 with TRBJ1-2; TRBD1 agrees at 7 bases. In germline, CDR1 is SGHRS, CDR2 YFSETQ. V lost 4 bases, J lost 0 bases, and 6 bases stayed unmatched. The CDR3 is made up of 15 amino acids. The CDR3 region is CASSARQGTNYGYTF. The CDR3 DNA sequence: TGCGCCAGCAGCGCCCGACAGGGAACTAACTATGGCTACACCTTC.

The chain is built from TRBV11-2 and TRBJ1-2; TRBD1 agrees at 7 bases. The V and J ends lost 5 bases and 6 bases, in that order; junction bases with no gene match: 9. Germline lookup yields CDR1 SGHAT and CDR2 FQNNGV. This CDR3 comprises 14 residues. CDR3 bases: TGTGCCAGCAGCCCCCGAGGGGGCTTGGATGGCTACACCTTC. Encoded protein: CASSPRGGLDGYTF.

V usage is TRBV5-1 and J usage is TRBJ2-7, with 10 bases aligning to TRBD2. With V trimmed by 1 base and J by 7 bases, 11 bases remained unmatched. The CDR3 extends over 16 amino acids. CDR1 is SGHRS and CDR2 is YFSETQ in the germline V gene. The DNA of the CDR3 is TGCGCCAGCAGCTTGTTAGCGGGAGGCCTGGTGGGGGAGCAGTACTTC. This codes for CASSLLAGGLVGEQYF.

This chain uses TRBV6-4 with TRBJ2-3; D may be TRBD1 (6 bases). The germline V gene encodes CDR1 MRHNA and CDR2 SNTAGT. V shed 6 bases and J shed 0 bases, with 13 bases lying between them. CDR3 length: 15 residues. The CDR3 coding sequence is TGTGCCAGCAGATCACAGGGAGCTAGCACAGATACGCAGTATTTT. Residues: CASRSQGASTDTQYF.

The V gene is TRBV2, the J gene TRBJ2-3; maybe TRBD1 (6 bases). Deletions cut 4 bases from V and 10 bases from J, with 21 bases between. CDR1 SNHLY and CDR2 FYNNEI come from the germline V gene. This CDR3 spans 15 amino acids. The CDR3 DNA sequence: TGTGCCAGCAGTGCCCCGGACAGATCGAGCTGGGCGCAGTATTTT. It translates to CASSAPDRSSWAQYF.

This clone was seen only a few times. This chain connects TRBV18 to TRBJ1-1, with a tentative D call TRBD1 (5 bases). Germline lookup yields CDR1 KGHSH and CDR2 LQKENI. V lost 4 bases and J lost 1, with 7 bases in between. The CDR3 loop spans 13 amino acids. The CDR3 reads CASSRDWNTEAFF. Written as DNA, the CDR3 is TGTGCCAGCTCACGGGACTGGAACACTGAAGCTTTCTTT.

The chain couples TRBV4-1 to TRBJ2-5, with D perhaps given as TRBD1 or TRBD2 (5 bases each). There are 16 residues in the CDR3. Trimming removed 1 base at V and 0 bases at J, with 12 bases between. Germline V gene lookup returns CDR1 MGHRA and CDR2 YSYEKL. In DNA form, the CDR3 reads TGCGCCAGCAGCCAAGGGGACGGTTCGTACCAAGAGACCCAGTACTTC. It encodes CASSQGDGSYQETQYF.

The chain has TRBV18 and TRBJ2-7; 11 bases map to TRBD1. Germline V lookup: CDR1 KGHSH, CDR2 LQKENI. After removal of 3 bases from V and 3 bases from J, the junction contained 4 bases not matched to a gene. This CDR3 contains 15 residues. Here the CDR3 reads CASSPRTGGVYEQYF. For the CDR3, the DNA is TGTGCCAGCTCACCGAGGACAGGGGGCGTCTACGAGCAGTACTTC.

The CDR3, as DNA: TGTGCCAGCAGCTTAAGCGGGAGTGTGGAGACCCAGTACTTC. Translation: CASSLSGSVETQYF. The V call is TRBV7-3, the J call TRBJ2-5, with 7 bases fitting TRBD2. V lost 1 base and J lost 5; bases outside the gene matches: 4. CDR1 is SGHTA, CDR2 FQGTGA, per germline. The CDR3 is made up of 14 amino acids.

The table lists this clone with a few counts. The rearrangement joins TRBV6-5 to TRBJ1-3; tentatively, D is TRBD1 (6 bases). CDR3 size: 16 residues. Trimming shortened V by 0 bases and J by 4 bases, and 13 bases separated the two germline ends. CDR1 is MNHEY and CDR2 is SVGAGI in the germline V gene. The CDR3: CASSYSTGARGNTIYF. The CDR3 DNA is TGTGCCAGCAGTTACTCGACGGGGGCGAGAGGAAACACCATATATTTT.

This clone has a single count. DNA of the CDR3: TGTGCCAGCAGCCCAAAGAGGGCTAGCGGGAGGACAAGGGGAGAGACCCAGTACTTC. This sequence encodes CASSPKRASGRTRGETQYF. The V call is TRBV7-2, the J call TRBJ2-5; 11 nucleotides align to TRBD2. J was trimmed by 4 bases and V by 5 bases; bases with no gene match: 18. The CDR3 runs 19 residues. CDR1 SGHTA and CDR2 FQGNSA come from the germline V gene.

The DNA for the CDR3 is TGTGCCAGCGGCCCCCTCCGGGGGGTCGGGAACATTCAGTACTTC. Translation gives CASGPLRGVGNIQYF. The rearrangement links TRBV27 to TRBJ2-4; 7 bases agree with TRBD2. The V gene end was trimmed by 8 bases and the J gene end by 7 bases; junction bases not matched to a gene: 14. Germline V gives CDR1 MNHEY, CDR2 SMNVEV (reference sequence). This CDR3 region has 15 residues.

This clone was recorded a few times. The V gene is TRBV30, the J gene TRBJ2-5, with 9 bases fitting TRBD1. The V and J ends lost 5 bases and 2 bases, in that order; junction bases with no gene match: 12. CDR1 GTSNPN and CDR2 SVGIG come from the germline V gene (reference sequence). The CDR3 contains 16 residues. CDR3 amino acids: CAWGDLGTGLQETQYF. CDR3 sequence (DNA): TGTGCCTGGGGGGACCTCGGGACAGGGTTGCAAGAGACCCAGTACTTC.

The chain employs TRBV4-1 and TRBJ2-3, with D perhaps TRBD2 (6 bases). Germline V gene lookup returns CDR1 MGHRA and CDR2 YSYEKL. V lost 1 base and J lost 2, with 16 bases in between. This CDR3 is 17 amino acids long. CDR3 bases: TGCGCCAGCAGCCAAGTATATGTGGGACTGGACACAGATACGCAGTATTTT. Encoded protein: CASSQVYVGLDTDTQYF.

The V gene is TRBV18, the J gene TRBJ2-7; 9 bases are a match to TRBD1. The CDR3 loop spans 16 amino acids. Losses at the gene ends were 1 base for V and 6 bases for J; bases not matched to a gene: 10. From germline, CDR1 is KGHSH and CDR2 LQKENI. CDR3 in DNA: TGTGCCAGCTCACCACAGACCGGGACAGGGCGGGTCGAGCAGTACTTC. Translation: CASSPQTGTGRVEQYF.

This sequence joins TRBV19 and TRBJ2-7, with a possible D match to TRBD2 (5 bases). The CDR3 sequence is 14 residues long. Germline values: CDR1 LNHDA, CDR2 SQIVND (reference sequence). V dropped 3 bases and J dropped 7 bases, with 16 bases sitting between them. CDR3 amino acids: CASSIPGYLEEQYF. The CDR3 nucleotides are TGTGCCAGTAGTATTCCGGGGTACCTTGAGGAGCAGTACTTC. The full variable domain, completed using reference TRBV19 and TRBJ2-7, is DGGITQSPKYLFRKEGQNVTLSCEQNLNHDAMYWYRQDPGQGLRLIYYSQIVNDFQKGDIAEGYSVSREKKESFPLTVTSAQKNPTAFYLCASSIPGYLEEQYFGPGTRLTVT.